This T cell receptor beta chain was identified in a study of T cell repertoires in cytomegalovirus infection. Across the study: TCR beta signatures that were public indicated CMV infection and matching HLA type. General study findings and limits: The cumulative frequency of public TCR beta families identified carriers of CMV plus the relevant HLA.

TCRdb recomputed calls from the reads with MiXCR, one row per CDR3 protein. The profile shows some 390,000 distinct CDR3 sequences, around 18% of them singletons. In regard to this clonotype: Its specificity is unknown.

V shed 4 bases and J 5 bases; nucleotides not matched to a gene: 7. This CDR3 has 15 residues. Germline CDR1 reads MNHEY; CDR2 reads SVGEGT. The material sequenced was PBMCs. The chain couples TRBV6-2 or TRBV6-3 to TRBJ2-1, with 8 bases aligning to TRBD2. The receptor's source is a human donor in good health (CMV status not recorded). Some clones in this sample may be carry-over from other donors' samples. The CDR3 sequence: CASSLTGGTHNEQFF. The DNA of the CDR3 is TGTGCCAGCAGTTTGACGGGAGGGACCCACAATGAGCAGTTCTTC.